One and the same sample provided the 10 T cell receptor beta chains below, sequenced in a study of neurological immune-mediated disorders. Using its own MiXCR run on the 5' RACE reads, TCRdb lists one record per CDR3 protein. Here the sample spans approximately 23,000 distinct CDR3 sequences, 10% being singletons. The sample was PBMCs. The receptor set was obtained from a woman in her fifties or sixties with HTLV-1-associated myelopathy (HAM/TSP).

This clonotype was seen at least ten times. V gene TRBV20-1 combines with J gene TRBJ2-1; 13 bases align to TRBD2. CDR3 length: 17 amino acids. J was trimmed by 9 bases and V by 1 base; bases with no gene match: 12. From germline, CDR1 is DFQATT and CDR2 SNEGSKA (reference sequence). CDR3 protein: CSARAYLTSGGAREQFF. CDR3 nucleotides: TGCAGTGCTAGAGCGTACCTAACTAGCGGGGGGGCTCGTGAGCAGTTCTTC.

In this sample, this clonotype turned up many times. The genes are TRBV19 and TRBJ2-3; no firm D call. The CDR3 loop spans 12 amino acids. Germline-derived CDR1 and CDR2 are LNHDA and SQIVND (reference sequence). V was trimmed by 7 bases and J by 1 base, leaving 6 bases between them. CDR3 amino acids: CASKGGTDTQYF. The CDR3 nucleotides are TGTGCCAGTAAAGGTGGCACAGATACGCAGTATTTT.

The table lists this clonotype with many counts. This sequence joins TRBV7-9 and TRBJ1-2; 10 nucleotides line up with TRBD1. The germline V gene encodes CDR1 SEHNR and CDR2 FQNEAQ (reference sequence). V shed 3 bases, J shed 2 bases, and the junction held 9 bases outside the gene matches. CDR3 length: 17 residues. As DNA, the CDR3 is TGTGCCAGCAGCTTCGGGGGGACAGGGGAACTCAACTATGGCTACACCTTC. It yields the protein CASSFGGTGELNYGYTF.

This clonotype was seen at least ten times. The CDR3 DNA reads as TGCAGTGCCGAGCCAACAGGGTACGAGCAGTACTTC. Its translation is CSAEPTGYEQYF. This chain links TRBV20-1 with TRBJ2-7; TRBD1 is a possible D gene (6 bases). From germline, CDR1 is DFQATT and CDR2 SNEGSKA (reference sequence). The CDR3 is made up of 12 amino acids. With 6 bases removed from V and 4 bases from J, the gap between germline ends came to 13 bases.

This clonotype was counted a single time. The DNA of the CDR3 is TGCGCCAGCAGCCAGGGGACAGGGGGCGGTCGTCGCACTGAAGCTTTCTTT. Its translation is CASSQGTGGGRRTEAFF. The V gene is TRBV5-1, the J gene TRBJ1-1; 12 nucleotides match TRBD1. V shed 4 bases, J shed 4 bases, and the junction held 11 bases outside the gene matches. CDR3 length: 17 residues. Germline values: CDR1 SGHRS, CDR2 YFSETQ.

This clonotype appeared once. The rearrangement uses TRBV11-1 and TRBJ2-1, with D hard to call. The germline gives CDR1 SGHAT, CDR2 FQDESV (reference sequence). Trimming pared 0 bases from V and 7 bases from J, leaving 10 bases between. The CDR3 is 14 residues long. As DNA, the CDR3 is TGTGCCAGCAGCTTAGCGGGCAACCTGAATGAGCAGTTCTTC. This codes for CASSLAGNLNEQFF.

Ten or more counts support this clonotype. The chain has TRBV7-9 and TRBJ1-2; 7 bases are shared with TRBD1. Germline trimming cut 3 bases from V and 4 bases from J; bases unmatched to any gene: 2. CDR1 is SEHNR and CDR2 is FQNEAQ in the germline V gene (reference sequence). This CDR3 is built from 13 residues. In DNA, the CDR3 is TGTGCCAGCAGCTTCGGACAGGTCTATGGCTACACCTTC. Protein product: CASSFGQVYGYTF. Full variable domain (remainder filled in from reference TRBV7-9 and TRBJ1-2): DTGVSQNPRHKITKRGQNVTFRCDPISEHNRLYWYRQTLGQGPEFLTYFQNEAQLEKSRLLSDRFSAERPKGSFSTLEIQRTEQGDSAMYLCASSFGQVYGYTFGSGTRLTVV.

The V and J genes are TRBV10-3 and TRBJ2-7; possibly TRBD1 or TRBD2 for D (5 bases each). Per the germline V gene, CDR1 is ENHRY and CDR2 is SYGVKD. Between the trimmed V and J ends, which lost 6 bases and 5 bases, there was a span of 8 bases. This CDR3 contains 11 residues. This CDR3 reads CAISLGHEQYF. In DNA, the CDR3 is TGTGCCATCAGCTTGGGACACGAGCAGTACTTC.

This clonotype was recorded many times. The chain joins TRBV7-9 to TRBJ1-2, with unresolved D. The germline V gene has CDR1 SEHNR and CDR2 FQNEAQ (reference sequence). V was trimmed by 5 bases and J by 6 bases, leaving 7 bases between them. The CDR3 runs to 11 residues. The DNA of the CDR3 is TGTGCCAGCAGCCTGGCCGATGGCTACACCTTC. Protein sequence: CASSLADGYTF.

The sample holds many counts of this clonotype. The chain recombines TRBV7-3 with TRBJ2-3, with 12 bases that match TRBD2. Trimming cost V 1 base and J 0 bases; bases outside gene matches: 11. This CDR3 is 20 amino acids long. Germline V CDR1 and CDR2: SGHTA, FQGTGA. CDR3 DNA: TGTGCCAGCAGCTTAAGGAGCACTAGCGGGGGGACTTCGAGCACAGATACGCAGTATTTT. Translated, it gives CASSLRSTSGGTSSTDTQYF.